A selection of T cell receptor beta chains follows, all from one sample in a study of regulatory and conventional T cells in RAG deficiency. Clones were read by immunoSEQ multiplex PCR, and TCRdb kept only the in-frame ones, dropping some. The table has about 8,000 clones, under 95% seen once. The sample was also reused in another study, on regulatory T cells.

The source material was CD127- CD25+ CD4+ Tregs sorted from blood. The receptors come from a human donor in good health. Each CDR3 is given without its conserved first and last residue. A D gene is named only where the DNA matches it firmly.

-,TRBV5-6,ASSSYRTNNEQF
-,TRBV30,AWRARGSNQPQH
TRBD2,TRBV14,ASSLSLGRPAGPTSTDTQY
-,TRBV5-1,ASSLSMNTEAF
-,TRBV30,AWSDLLEGEKLF
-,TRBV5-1,ASSVLAVAYEQY
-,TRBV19,ASSIQGLLENEQY
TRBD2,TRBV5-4,ASSFEAGAGNEQF
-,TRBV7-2,ASSLAGSFRDTQY
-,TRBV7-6,ASSLASGHLRD
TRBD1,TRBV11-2,ASSLHPGTGSTDTQY
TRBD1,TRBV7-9,ASSPYGTASGNTIY
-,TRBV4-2,ASSQEAPPTSPLH
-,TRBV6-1,ASSAYSATDTQY
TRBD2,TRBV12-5,ASGRGTSGRKGEQF
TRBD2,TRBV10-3,AITQTSGGELF
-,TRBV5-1,ASSLAKHMNTEAF
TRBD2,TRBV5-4,ASSLSLAGTYEQY
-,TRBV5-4,ASSLDRVPSYEQY
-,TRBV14,ASSQAGGTDTQY
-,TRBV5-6,ASSLAETQY
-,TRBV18,ASSPVTDTQY
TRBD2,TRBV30,AWSVPGGPYNEQF